This T cell receptor beta chain emerged from a study of T-cell reconstitution after alpha-beta-depleted transplantation in children. Whole-study findings and limits: T-cell counts and diversity were attributed mostly to newly produced T cells one year after transplant.

This CDR3 comprises 10 residues. The germline CDR1 and CDR2 sequences are DFQATT and SNEGSKA (reference sequence). V was pared by 5 bases and J by 8 bases, with 7 bases between. A few counts support this clonotype. The antigen is undetermined. For TCRbeta, the library was prepared with unique molecular identifiers. TCRdb used MiXCR to reprocess the PCR reads, holding one entry per CDR3 protein. Among about 27,000 distinct CDR3 sequences listed, 15% to 20% were seen once. The genes are TRBV20-1 and TRBJ2-1, with a weak D call TRBD1 (6 bases). This TCR derives from a male patient aged 2 to 10 who had a stem cell transplant for acute lymphoblastic leukemia, so the T cells may come from the graft donor. Material: PBMCs, mostly from graft donor cells, obtained 60 days after TCRalphabeta/CD19-depleted stem cell transplant. The CDR3 sequence is CSAYRDEQFF. As DNA, the CDR3 is TGCAGTGCTTACAGGGATGAGCAGTTCTTC.